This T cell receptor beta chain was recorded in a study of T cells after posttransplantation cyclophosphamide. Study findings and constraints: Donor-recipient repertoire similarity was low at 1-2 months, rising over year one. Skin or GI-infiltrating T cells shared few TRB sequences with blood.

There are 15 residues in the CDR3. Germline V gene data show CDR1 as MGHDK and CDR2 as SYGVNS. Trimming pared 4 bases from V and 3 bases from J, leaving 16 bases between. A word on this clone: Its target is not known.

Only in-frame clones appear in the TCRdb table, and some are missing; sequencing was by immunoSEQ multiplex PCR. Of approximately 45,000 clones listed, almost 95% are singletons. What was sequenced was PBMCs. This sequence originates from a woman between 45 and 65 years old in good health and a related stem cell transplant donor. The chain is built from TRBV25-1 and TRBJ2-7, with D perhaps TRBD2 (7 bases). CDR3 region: CASSVAGARVYEQYF. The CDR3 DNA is TGTGCCAGCAGTGTCGCGGGGGCGAGGGTCTACGAGCAGTACTTC.